Presented here are 26 T cell receptor beta chains from one specimen sequenced in a study of blood T cell repertoires in COVID-19. Repertoires were generated with immunoSEQ multiplex PCR, while TCRdb's copy carries only in-frame clones and drops some. The sample has roughly 180,000 clones, roughly nine tenths seen once. Sequencing input: peripheral blood. These receptors all stem from a man aged 65-85 years with active or convalescent COVID-19.

The chain carries TRBV19 and TRBJ1-2; TRBD1 matches 8 bases. The CDR3 spans 14 residues. The V gene's germline CDR1 is LNHDA and CDR2 SQIVND (reference sequence). The junction had 3 bases not matched to a gene; V was cut back by 4 bases and J by 2 bases. CDR3 in DNA: TGTGCCAGTAGTAGTCGACAGGGGAACTATGGCTACACCTTC. Its protein is CASSSRQGNYGYTF.

V is TRBV15 and J is TRBJ1-3; 10 bases map to TRBD1. From germline, CDR1 is LNHNV and CDR2 YYDKDF (reference sequence). The CDR3 runs to 17 residues. With 0 bases clipped from V and 3 bases from J, the junction kept 5 bases outside the gene matches. CDR3: CATSRDGTGARGNTIYF. CDR3 sequence (DNA): TGTGCCACCAGCAGAGATGGGACAGGGGCTCGTGGAAACACCATATATTTT.

Only a few counts were recorded for this clone. The chain recombines TRBV9 with TRBJ2-1, with D possibly matching TRBD2 (6 bases). This CDR3 has 15 residues. V gave up 4 bases and J gave up 5 bases, with 16 bases separating them. The V gene's germline CDR1 is SGDLS and CDR2 YYNGEE. The CDR3 here is CASSPKSGSNNEQFF. The CDR3 DNA reads TGTGCCAGCAGCCCCAAGAGCGGGTCAAACAATGAGCAGTTCTTC.

The V gene is TRBV5-6, the J gene TRBJ1-2, with 8 bases matching TRBD1. The CDR3 runs 14 residues. V shed 0 bases, J shed 8 bases, and the junction held 6 bases outside the gene matches. CDR1 and CDR2 (germline): SGHDT, YYEEEE. In nucleotides, the CDR3 is TGTGCCAGCAGCTTGGCCCCGGACAGGGACGGCTACACCTTC. Its translation is CASSLAPDRDGYTF.

The chain carries TRBV19 and TRBJ2-1; D remains ambiguous. V lost 3 bases and J lost 4, with 7 bases in between. The CDR3 runs to 13 residues. Per germline, CDR1 LNHDA and CDR2 SQIVND (reference sequence). The CDR3 is CASSMYFYNEQFF. The DNA for the CDR3 is TGTGCCAGTAGTATGTACTTTTACAATGAGCAGTTCTTC.

The genes are TRBV6-6 and TRBJ1-2, with 7 bases matching TRBD1. This CDR3 is built from 14 residues. Germline CDR1 and CDR2: MNHNY and SVGAGI (reference sequence). Germline trimming cut 4 bases from V and 6 bases from J; bases unmatched to any gene: 8. CDR3: CASSFRQGGDGYTF. The CDR3 bases are TGTGCCAGCAGTTTCAGACAGGGCGGGGATGGCTACACCTTC.

The count of this clone is one. The chain carries TRBV15 and TRBJ2-1; possible D gene TRBD2, 5 bases. The CDR3 is 15 amino acids. Germline V gives CDR1 LNHNV, CDR2 YYDKDF (reference sequence). V lost 0 bases, J lost 3 bases, and 9 bases lay in between. CDR3 in amino acids: CATSRDPGSYNEQFF. Written as DNA, the CDR3 is TGTGCCACCAGCAGAGATCCGGGAAGCTACAATGAGCAGTTCTTC.

The V and J genes are TRBV29-1 and TRBJ1-4; the D gene is possibly TRBD1 (6 bases). Trimming cost V 4 bases and J 4 bases, with 16 bases left between them. Germline loops: CDR1 SQVTM, CDR2 ANQGSEA. CDR3 size: 15 residues. The CDR3 region has the DNA TGCAGCGTTGGTGTCAGGGGTTGGTATAATGAAAAACTGTTTTTT. Its protein is CSVGVRGWYNEKLFF. Combining the CDR3 with reference TRBV29-1 and TRBJ1-4 gives the whole variable domain SAVISQKPSRDICQRGTSLTIQCQVDSQVTMMFWYRQQPGQSLTLIATANQGSEATYESGFVIDKFPISRPNLTFSTLTVSNMSPEDSSIYLCSVGVRGWYNEKLFFGSGTQLSVL.

The J gene is TRBJ2-7, the V gene TRBV4-1, with a tentative D call TRBD1 (6 bases). The V and J ends lost 3 bases and 3 bases respectively, with 18 bases between them. Germline CDR1 is MGHRA and CDR2 is YSYEKL. The CDR3 extends over 16 amino acids. The DNA for the CDR3 is TGCGCCAGCAGCCAGGACTTTCGGACAGCCTTCTACGAGCAGTACTTC. Translating it yields CASSQDFRTAFYEQYF.

This chain links TRBV2 with TRBJ2-5; 9 positions match TRBD2. Germline V CDR1 and CDR2: SNHLY, FYNNEI. J gave up 4 bases and V 6 bases, and 6 bases lay outside the gene matches. The CDR3 spans 14 residues. CDR3 bases: TGTGCCAGCAGCACGGGACTAGCAGGAGAGACCCAGTACTTC. This codes for CASSTGLAGETQYF.

The rearrangement links TRBV29-1 to TRBJ2-3, with 15 bases fitting TRBD2. Germline trimming cut 6 bases from V and 6 bases from J; bases unmatched to any gene: 7. The CDR3 has 15 amino acids. Germline V gene data show CDR1 as SQVTM and CDR2 as ANQGSEA. The chain's CDR3 is CSVGLAGGSFDTQYF. For the CDR3, the DNA is TGCAGCGTAGGACTAGCGGGAGGGTCATTTGATACGCAGTATTTT.

This clone appeared a single time. CDR3 amino acids: CSVEAGWSADTQYF. In DNA form, the CDR3 reads TGCAGCGTTGAAGCAGGGTGGTCGGCAGATACGCAGTATTTT. The gene calls are TRBV29-1 and TRBJ2-3; maybe TRBD1 (5 bases). V was clipped by 1 base and J by 4 bases, with 12 bases between them. There are 14 residues in the CDR3. Per germline, CDR1 SQVTM and CDR2 ANQGSEA.

This rearrangement joins TRBV6-2 or TRBV6-3 to TRBJ1-1; D possibly corresponds to TRBD1 (6 bases). V was trimmed by 6 bases and J by 4 bases, leaving 9 bases between them. The CDR3 contains 12 residues. Germline values: CDR1 MNHEY, CDR2 SVGEGT. In DNA, the CDR3 is TGTGCCAGCAGCCGAGGGGGCACTGAAGCTTTCTTT. This gives the protein CASSRGGTEAFF.

The gene calls are TRBV7-2 and TRBJ1-6, with 8 bases fitting TRBD1. The V segment lost 5 bases and the J segment 6 bases; nucleotides outside the gene matches: 15. Germline V CDR1 and CDR2: SGHTA, FQGNSA. The CDR3 sequence is 18 residues long. The CDR3 coding sequence is TGTGCCAGCAGCCCAGGGGGCGGGCTGGGGGCTGTTAATTCACCCCTCCACTTT. Encoded protein: CASSPGGGLGAVNSPLHF.

The rearrangement joins TRBV19 to TRBJ1-2; 7 nucleotides line up with TRBD1. The CDR3 length is 15 residues. After removal of 5 bases from V and 5 bases from J, the junction contained 11 bases not matched to a gene. Looked up from germline, CDR1 is LNHDA and CDR2 is SQIVND (reference sequence). The CDR3 loop reads CASSLRVDRVYGYTF. CDR3 nucleotides: TGTGCCAGTAGTTTGAGGGTTGACAGGGTGTATGGCTACACCTTC.

The chain uses TRBV6-2 or TRBV6-3 and TRBJ1-2; 8 bases are shared with TRBD1. The CDR3 is 17 residues long. In germline, CDR1 is MNHEY, CDR2 SVGEGT. J was trimmed by 1 base and V by 0 bases; bases with no gene match: 7. CDR3 amino acids: CASSYSTDRENNYGYTF. The CDR3 bases are TGTGCCAGCAGTTACTCGACGGACAGGGAAAATAACTATGGCTACACCTTC.

This clone is a singleton in its sample. The chain uses TRBV19 and TRBJ1-2; 8 bases are a match to TRBD1. With 7 bases clipped from V and 4 bases from J, the junction kept 5 bases outside the gene matches. Germline V lookup: CDR1 LNHDA, CDR2 SQIVND (reference sequence). The CDR3 is 13 residues long. CDR3 sequence (DNA): TGTGCCAGTAACCCAGGGGGCCCCTATGGCTACACCTTC. This sequence encodes CASNPGGPYGYTF.

This clone was observed once. The rearrangement links TRBV7-8 to TRBJ2-7; TRBD2 matches at 8 bases. The V and J ends lost 5 bases and 3 bases, in that order; junction bases with no gene match: 9. The CDR3 spans 15 residues. Germline V gene data show CDR1 as SGHVS and CDR2 as FQNEAQ. The CDR3 DNA is TGTGCCAGCAGCCCGATAGGTCGGGAGGGCTACGAGCAGTACTTC. Encoded protein: CASSPIGREGYEQYF.

The chain joins TRBV30 to TRBJ1-1; TRBD1 might be the D (5 bases). V lost 3 bases and J lost 4, with 30 bases in between. CDR3 length equals 19 residues. The germline CDR1 and CDR2 sequences are GTSNPN and SVGIG (reference sequence). The CDR3 spells CAWSPSSFAERQRSTEAFF. The CDR3 nucleotides read TGTGCCTGGAGCCCCTCGAGTTTTGCGGAGAGACAGAGGTCCACTGAAGCTTTCTTT.

This clone was detected only once. J is TRBJ2-7 and V is TRBV18; D remains ambiguous. This CDR3 has 13 residues. Germline V gene data show CDR1 as KGHSH and CDR2 as LQKENI. Trimming took off 4 bases at V and 1 base at J, with 8 bases between the two ends. CDR3 sequence: CASSHPSSYEQYF. Here the CDR3 DNA reads TGTGCCAGCTCACACCCCAGTTCCTACGAGCAGTACTTC.

This clone has just one count. This sequence joins TRBV12-3 or TRBV12-4 and TRBJ2-3; perhaps TRBD2 as D (6 bases). The CDR3 loop spans 13 amino acids. The germline V and J ends were trimmed by 6 bases and 3 bases, with 10 bases remaining between them. The CDR3 sequence: CASRARGTDTQYF. The DNA for the CDR3 is TGTGCCAGCAGGGCCCGGGGGACAGATACGCAGTATTTT.

The chain is built from TRBV5-8 and TRBJ2-7; 7 nucleotides align to TRBD2. The CDR3 has 15 residues. CDR1 and CDR2 from the germline V gene are SGHTS and YDEGEE. V shed 2 bases and J 3 bases; nucleotides not matched to a gene: 8. CDR3 in amino acids: CASSFAGVVGYEQYF. Here the CDR3 DNA reads TGTGCCAGCAGCTTTGCGGGGGTTGTGGGCTACGAGCAGTACTTC.

The V and J genes are TRBV9 and TRBJ2-5, with 14 bases that match TRBD2. Unmatched junction bases numbered 9, after V lost 4 bases and J lost 4 bases. The CDR3 has 17 residues. Germline CDR1 reads SGDLS; CDR2 reads YYNGEE. The CDR3 is CASSPPGLAGGGETQYF. The DNA for the CDR3 is TGTGCCAGCAGCCCGCCCGGACTAGCGGGAGGTGGAGAGACCCAGTACTTC.

This clone appeared once. The chain employs TRBV3-1 (or the pseudogene TRBV3-2) and TRBJ2-3; 12 bases map to TRBD2. CDR1 and CDR2 (germline): LGHDT, YNNKEL (reference sequence). J lost 0 bases, V lost 2 bases, and 0 bases had no gene match. This CDR3 is built from 16 residues. CDR3 amino acids: CASSQLAGGSTDTQYF. The CDR3 region has the DNA TGTGCCAGCAGCCAACTAGCGGGGGGGAGCACAGATACGCAGTATTTT.

The chain employs TRBV5-1 and TRBJ2-7; 8 bases agree with TRBD1. Germline V lookup: CDR1 SGHRS, CDR2 YFSETQ. The CDR3 runs to 13 residues. V lost 4 bases and J lost 7; bases outside the gene matches: 7. CDR3 in DNA: TGCGCCAGCAGCCCCGCAGGGGGCAGTGAGCAGTACTTC. Residues: CASSPAGGSEQYF.

The rearrangement joins TRBV21-1 to TRBJ2-4; the tabulated D call, TRBD2, remains unverified against the DNA. TRBV21-1 is marked as a pseudogene. This CDR3 has 16 residues. The CDR3 region is CASSKDQLLAKNIQYF. The CDR3 DNA is TGTGCCAGCAGCAAAGACCAACTGCTAGCCAAAAACATTCAGTACTTC.